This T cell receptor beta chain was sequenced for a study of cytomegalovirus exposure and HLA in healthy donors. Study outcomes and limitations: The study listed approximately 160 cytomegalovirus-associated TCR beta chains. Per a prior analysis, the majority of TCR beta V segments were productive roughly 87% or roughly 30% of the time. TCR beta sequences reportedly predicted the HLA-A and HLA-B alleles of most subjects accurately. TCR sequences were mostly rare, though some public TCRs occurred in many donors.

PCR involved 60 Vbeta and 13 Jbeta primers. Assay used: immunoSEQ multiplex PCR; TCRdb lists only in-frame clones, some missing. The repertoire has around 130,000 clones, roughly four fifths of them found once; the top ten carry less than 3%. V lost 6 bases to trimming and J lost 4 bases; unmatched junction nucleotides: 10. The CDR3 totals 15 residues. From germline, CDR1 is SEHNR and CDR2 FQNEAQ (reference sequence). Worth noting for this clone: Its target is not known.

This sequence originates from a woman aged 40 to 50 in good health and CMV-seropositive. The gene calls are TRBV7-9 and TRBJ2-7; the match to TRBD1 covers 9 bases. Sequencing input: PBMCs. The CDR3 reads CASSPDGTGFYEQYF. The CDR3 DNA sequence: TGTGCCAGCAGTCCAGACGGGACAGGGTTTTACGAGCAGTACTTC. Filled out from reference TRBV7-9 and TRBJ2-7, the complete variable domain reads DTGVSQNPRHKITKRGQNVTFRCDPISEHNRLYWYRQTLGQGPEFLTYFQNEAQLEKSRLLSDRFSAERPKGSFSTLEIQRTEQGDSAMYLCASSPDGTGFYEQYFGPGTRLTVT.